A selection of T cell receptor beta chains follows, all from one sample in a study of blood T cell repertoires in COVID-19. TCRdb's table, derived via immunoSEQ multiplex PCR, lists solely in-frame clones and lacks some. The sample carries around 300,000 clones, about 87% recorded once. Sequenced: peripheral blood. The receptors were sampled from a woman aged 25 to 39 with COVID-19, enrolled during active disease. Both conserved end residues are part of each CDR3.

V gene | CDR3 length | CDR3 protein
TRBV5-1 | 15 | CASSLAGSFNEKLFF
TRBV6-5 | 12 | CASKAGSYGYTF
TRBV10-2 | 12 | CASMVPGVEAFF
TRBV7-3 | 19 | CASSFWGLAGGPTYNEQFF
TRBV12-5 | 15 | CASGPGLPTGETQYF
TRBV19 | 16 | CASSPGQGRSTDTQYF
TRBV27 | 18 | CASSTQGQGALFDSPLHF
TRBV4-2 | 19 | CASSHPEGTGGMSNQPQHF
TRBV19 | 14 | CASSIQGPGNIQYF
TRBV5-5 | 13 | CASSLALDFEAFF
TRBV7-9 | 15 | CASSLWGLFTDTQYF
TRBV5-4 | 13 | CASSPGQADEAFF
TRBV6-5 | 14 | CASSDLGTNQPQHF
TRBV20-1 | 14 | CSASPRQGGQPQHF
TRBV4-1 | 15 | CASSQDSGATGELFF
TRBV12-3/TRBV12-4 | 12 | CASSLTVEKLFF
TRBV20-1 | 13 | CSASEGLNTEAFF
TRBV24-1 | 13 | CATTTVRDYGYTF
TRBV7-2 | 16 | CASSLAPTGYNSPLHF
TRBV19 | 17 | CASSIDRPSRSNQPQHF
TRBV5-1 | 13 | CASSLGQGHGYTF
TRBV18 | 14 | CASSPGTSGNEQFF
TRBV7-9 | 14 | CASSRRGQANVLTF
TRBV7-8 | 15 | CASSYGSSGANVLTF